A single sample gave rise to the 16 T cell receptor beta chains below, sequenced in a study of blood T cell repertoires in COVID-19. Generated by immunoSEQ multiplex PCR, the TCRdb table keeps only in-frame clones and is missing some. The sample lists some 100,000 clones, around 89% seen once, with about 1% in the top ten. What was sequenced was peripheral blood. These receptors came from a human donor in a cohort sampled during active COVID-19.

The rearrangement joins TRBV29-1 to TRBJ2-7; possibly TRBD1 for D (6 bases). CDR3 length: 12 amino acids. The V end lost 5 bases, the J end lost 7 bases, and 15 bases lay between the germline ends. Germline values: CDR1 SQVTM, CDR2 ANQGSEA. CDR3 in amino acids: CSVYRDSGEQYF. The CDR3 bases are TGCAGCGTTTACAGGGATTCTGGTGAGCAGTACTTC.

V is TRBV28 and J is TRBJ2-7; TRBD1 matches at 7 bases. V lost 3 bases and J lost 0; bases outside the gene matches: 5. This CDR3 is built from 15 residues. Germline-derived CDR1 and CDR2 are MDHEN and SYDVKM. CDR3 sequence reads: CASSFEQGPSYEQYF. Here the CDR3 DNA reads TGTGCCAGCAGTTTCGAACAGGGGCCCTCCTACGAGCAGTACTTC.

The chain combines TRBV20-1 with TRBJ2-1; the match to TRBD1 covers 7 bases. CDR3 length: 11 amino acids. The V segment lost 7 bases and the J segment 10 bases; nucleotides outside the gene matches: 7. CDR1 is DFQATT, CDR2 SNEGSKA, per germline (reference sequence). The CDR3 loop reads CSGDRGGEQFF. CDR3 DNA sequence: TGCAGTGGGGACAGAGGCGGCGAGCAGTTCTTC.

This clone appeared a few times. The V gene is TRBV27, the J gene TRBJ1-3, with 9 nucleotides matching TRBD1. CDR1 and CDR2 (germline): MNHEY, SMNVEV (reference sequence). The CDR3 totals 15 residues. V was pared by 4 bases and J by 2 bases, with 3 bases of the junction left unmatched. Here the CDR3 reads CASSSRQGAGNTIYF. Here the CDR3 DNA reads TGTGCCAGCAGTTCAAGACAGGGGGCTGGAAACACCATATATTTT.

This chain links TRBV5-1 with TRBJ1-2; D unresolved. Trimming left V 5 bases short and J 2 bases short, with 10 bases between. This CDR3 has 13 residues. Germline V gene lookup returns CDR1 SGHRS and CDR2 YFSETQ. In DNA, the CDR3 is TGCGCCAGCAGGACCGACGGGAACTATGGCTACACCTTC. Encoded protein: CASRTDGNYGYTF.

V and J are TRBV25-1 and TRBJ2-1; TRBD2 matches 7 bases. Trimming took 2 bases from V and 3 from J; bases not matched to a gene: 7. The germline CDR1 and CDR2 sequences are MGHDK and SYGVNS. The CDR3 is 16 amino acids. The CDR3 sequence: CASSEPGLADYNEQFF. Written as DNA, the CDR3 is TGTGCCAGCAGTGAACCGGGGCTAGCGGACTACAATGAGCAGTTCTTC.

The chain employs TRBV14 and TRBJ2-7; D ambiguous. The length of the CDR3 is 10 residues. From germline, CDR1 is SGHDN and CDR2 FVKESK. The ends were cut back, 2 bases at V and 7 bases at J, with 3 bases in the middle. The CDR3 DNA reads TGTGCCAGCAGCCAACTTGAGCAGTACTTC. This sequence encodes CASSQLEQYF. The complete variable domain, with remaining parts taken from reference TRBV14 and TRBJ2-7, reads EAGVTQFPSHSVIEKGQTVTLRCDPISGHDNLYWYRRVMGKEIKFLLHFVKESKQDESGMPNNRFLAERTGGTYSTLKVQPAELEDSGVYFCASSQLEQYFGPGTRLTVT.

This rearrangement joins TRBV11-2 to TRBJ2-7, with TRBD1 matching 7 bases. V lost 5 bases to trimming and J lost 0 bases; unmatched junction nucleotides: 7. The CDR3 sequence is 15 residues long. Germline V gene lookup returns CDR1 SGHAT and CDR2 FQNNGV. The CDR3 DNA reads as TGTGCCAGCAGCCGCTACAGGGGTAGCTCCTACGAGCAGTACTTC. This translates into CASSRYRGSSYEQYF.

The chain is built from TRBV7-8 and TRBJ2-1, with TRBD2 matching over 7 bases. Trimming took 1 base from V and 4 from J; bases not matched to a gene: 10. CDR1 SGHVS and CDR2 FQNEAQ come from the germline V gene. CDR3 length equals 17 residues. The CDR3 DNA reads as TGTGCCAGCAGCTTAGTCATCCTAGCGGAGCTTTACAATGAGCAGTTCTTC. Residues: CASSLVILAELYNEQFF.

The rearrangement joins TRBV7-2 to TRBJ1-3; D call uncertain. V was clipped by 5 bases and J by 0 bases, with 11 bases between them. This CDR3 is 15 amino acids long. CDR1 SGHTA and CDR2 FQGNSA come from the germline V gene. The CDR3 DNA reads TGTGCCAGCAGCCCCGAGAGTCTCTCTGGAAACACCATATATTTT. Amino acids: CASSPESLSGNTIYF.

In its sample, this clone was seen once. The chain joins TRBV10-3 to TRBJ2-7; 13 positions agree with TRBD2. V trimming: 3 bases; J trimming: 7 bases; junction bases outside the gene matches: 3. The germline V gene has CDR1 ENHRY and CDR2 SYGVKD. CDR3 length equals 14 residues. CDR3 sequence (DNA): TGTGCCATCAGTGACCCGGGACTAGCGGGAGAGCAGTACTTC. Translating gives CAISDPGLAGEQYF.

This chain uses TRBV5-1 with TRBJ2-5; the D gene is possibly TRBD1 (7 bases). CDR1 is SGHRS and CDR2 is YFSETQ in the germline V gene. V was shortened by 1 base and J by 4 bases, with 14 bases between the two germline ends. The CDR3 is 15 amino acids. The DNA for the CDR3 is TGCGCCAGCAGCTTGACGGCTCAGGGGGGAGAGACCCAGTACTTC. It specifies CASSLTAQGGETQYF. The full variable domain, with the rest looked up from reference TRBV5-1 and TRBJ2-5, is KAGVTQTPRYLIKTRGQQVTLSCSPISGHRSVSWYQQTPGQGLQFLFEYFSETQRNKGNFPGRFSGRQFSNSRSEMNVSTLELGDSALYLCASSLTAQGGETQYFGPGTRLLVL.

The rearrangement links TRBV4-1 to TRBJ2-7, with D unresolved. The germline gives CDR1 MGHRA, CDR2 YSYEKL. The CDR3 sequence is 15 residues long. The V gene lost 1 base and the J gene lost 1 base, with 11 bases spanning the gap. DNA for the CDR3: TGCGCCAGCAGCCAAGGCCTCGGGTCTTCCTACGAGCAGTACTTC. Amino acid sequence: CASSQGLGSSYEQYF.

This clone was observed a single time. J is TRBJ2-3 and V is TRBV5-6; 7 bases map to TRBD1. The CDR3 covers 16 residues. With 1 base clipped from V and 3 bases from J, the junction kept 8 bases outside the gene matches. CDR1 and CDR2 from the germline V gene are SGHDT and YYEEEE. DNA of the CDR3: TGTGCCAGCAGCTTGCCGCAGGGGGTAGGTACAGATACGCAGTATTTT. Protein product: CASSLPQGVGTDTQYF.

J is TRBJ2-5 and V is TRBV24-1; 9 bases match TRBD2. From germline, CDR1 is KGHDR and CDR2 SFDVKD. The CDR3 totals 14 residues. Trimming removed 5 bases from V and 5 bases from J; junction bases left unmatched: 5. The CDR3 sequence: CATSVTAGGETQYF. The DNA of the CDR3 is TGTGCCACCAGTGTAACGGCGGGAGGGGAGACCCAGTACTTC.

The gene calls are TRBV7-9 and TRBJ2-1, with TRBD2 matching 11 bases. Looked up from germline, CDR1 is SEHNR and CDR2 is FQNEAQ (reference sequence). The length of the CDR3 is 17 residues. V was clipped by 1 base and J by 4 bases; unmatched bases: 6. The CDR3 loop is CASSLVLAGGKYNEQFF. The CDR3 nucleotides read TGTGCCAGCAGCTTAGTCTTAGCGGGAGGGAAGTACAATGAGCAGTTCTTC.